Listed below are T cell receptor beta chains from one sample, sequenced in a study of beta chain features in type 1 diabetes. Assay used: immunoSEQ multiplex PCR; TCRdb lists only in-frame clones, some missing. The repertoire consists of about 250,000 clones, with 11% occurring once and the leading ten covering around 0.018%. Material: naive CD4+ T cells from blood. The receptors shown here come from a young man with type 1 diabetes. Each CDR3 is given with its conserved first and last residue. D genes are given only for firm matches. Not every row has a clone size; where given, it reads once, few, many or a size class.

v_gene,abundance,j_gene,d_gene,CDR3nt,CDR3aa
TRBV6-5,-,TRBJ1-2,TRBD1,TGTGCCAGCAGGGCAATGGGACAGAACTATGGCTACACCTTC,CASRAMGQNYGYTF
TRBV21-1,-,TRBJ2-3,-,TGTGCCAGCAGCCCGAGGACAGATACGCAGTATTTT,CASSPRTDTQYF
TRBV9,-,TRBJ2-1,TRBD2,TGTGCCAGCAGCGTAGGGGCTAGCGGCAGCTACAATGAGCAGTTCTTC,CASSVGASGSYNEQFF
TRBV28,few,TRBJ2-7,-,TGTGCCAGCAGTCCCGGGTTCTACGAGCAGTACTTC,CASSPGFYEQYF
TRBV11-2,-,TRBJ2-1,-,TGTGCCAGCAGCTTTTCCTATAGCAATGAGCAGTTCTTC,CASSFSYSNEQFF
TRBV9,few,TRBJ1-4,-,TGTGCCAGCAGCGTAGGGCAGGGGCATGAAAAACTGTTTTTT,CASSVGQGHEKLFF
TRBV21-1,-,TRBJ1-2,-,TGTGCCAGCAGCAGAGTGGGAGCTAACTATGGCTACACCTTC,CASSRVGANYGYTF
TRBV9,few,TRBJ2-3,-,TGTGCCAGCAGCGTAGCCGCAGATACGCAGTATTTT,CASSVAADTQYF
TRBV6-5,-,TRBJ1-4,-,TGTGCCAGCTCAGATGGAGCAACTAATGAAAAACTGTTTTTT,CASSDGATNEKLFF
TRBV9,-,TRBJ1-6,-,TGTGCCAGCAGCTCACGGACAGCGCACAATTCACCCCTCCACTTT,CASSSRTAHNSPLHF
TRBV14,-,TRBJ2-1,TRBD1,TGTGCCAGCAGCCCGAATTGGGACAGCCCTAGCCATGAGCAGTTCTTC,CASSPNWDSPSHEQFF
TRBV7-2,-,TRBJ2-3,-,TGTGCCAGCAGCTTATCCTACACAGATACGCAGTATTTT,CASSLSYTDTQYF
TRBV5-4,few,TRBJ2-3,TRBD2,TGTGCCACCACTCCCCAAGCGGGGGGAGATACGCAGTATTTT,CATTPQAGGDTQYF
TRBV2,-,TRBJ2-5,-,TGTGCCAGCAGTGAGAGGTTCACTAAAGAGACCCAGTACTTC,CASSERFTKETQYF
TRBV5-1,-,TRBJ2-7,-,TGCGCCAGCAGCTTGGAGCTTCACGAGCAGTACTTC,CASSLELHEQYF
TRBV11-2,-,TRBJ2-1,TRBD2,TGTGCCAGCAGCTCCCTACGGGGGGGCTACAATGAGCAGTTCTTC,CASSSLRGGYNEQFF
TRBV9,-,TRBJ2-5,-,TGTGCCAGCTCCCCGAGGACTAAAGAGACCCAGTACTTC,CASSPRTKETQYF
TRBV4-1,-,TRBJ1-3,-,TGCGCCAGCACCAAATCCCAGGACAGCTCTGGAAACACCATATATTTT,CASTKSQDSSGNTIYF
TRBV13,-,TRBJ2-7,TRBD2,TGTGCCAGCAGCTTTAGCGGGGGGGCCGGCGAGCAGTACTTC,CASSFSGGAGEQYF
TRBV29-1,-,TRBJ2-2,TRBD1,TGCAGCGTCGGGACAGGGTTCACCGGGGAGCTGTTTTTT,CSVGTGFTGELFF
TRBV29-1,-,TRBJ2-3,TRBD2,TGCAGCGTTGCGACTAGCGGGGGCTTCACAGATACGCAGTATTTT,CSVATSGGFTDTQYF
TRBV29-1,-,TRBJ2-7,TRBD1,TGCAGCGTCCCGGGACAGAGTCCCTACGAGCAGTACTTC,CSVPGQSPYEQYF
TRBV28,few,TRBJ1-1,-,TGTGCCAGCAGTGCCCCTAGGCCGCGGGGGACTGAAGCTTTCTTT,CASSAPRPRGTEAFF